This T cell receptor (beta chain) derives from a study of blood T cell repertoires in COVID-19. Study information: The study drew acute and convalescent COVID-19 samples from the United States, Italy and Spain. The analysed material was cDNA or gDNA that came from T cells, B-cell-depleted T cells, or PBMCs.

The germline gives CDR1 MNHEY, CDR2 SVGAGI. The CDR3 consists of 12 residues. Between the trimmed V and J ends, which lost 6 bases and 4 bases, there was a span of 9 bases. Methods used by the authors: Cell counts per sample came from amplifying reference gene primers. Assay: immunoSEQ multiplex PCR; the TCRdb copy retains only in-frame clones and omits some. V and J calls and clone size are given by that table; D and trimming were obtained from the DNA. The sample has 250,000 to 350,000 clones; 80% to 90% are singletons. Enrolled during active infection, Seattle patients were then followed longitudinally.

The sequence was obtained from a woman aged 50 to 60 with COVID-19, enrolled during active disease. V and J are TRBV6-5 and TRBJ2-5; D ambiguous. Sequenced material: peripheral blood. Here the CDR3 DNA reads TGTGCCAGCAGCCTGGTGCGAGAGACCCAGTACTTC. It is translated as CASSLVRETQYF.